This TCR beta chain was profiled in a study of graft-versus-host responses after intestinal transplantation. CDR1 and CDR2 (germline): MNHEY, SVGAGI. The CDR3 has 14 residues. V gave up 6 bases and J gave up 4 bases; unmatched junction bases: 9. Points from the study as a whole: An association linked early post-transplant HvG declines with peak circulating GvH clone levels. The authors found GvH clones in recipient marrow, some appearing first in ileum or blood. Within the allografts of patients who had graft-donor T cell macrochimerism, graft-versus-host to host-versus-graft clonal ratios were high.

TCRdb's table, derived via immunoSEQ multiplex PCR, lists solely in-frame clones and lacks some. The data show 75,000 to 95,000 clones, with about 93% seen just once and roughly 2% held by the top ten. Concerning this clone: Antigen specificity is unknown.

The source was unstimulated CD8+ T cells sorted from spleen or lymph node cells, collected before intestinal transplant. The TCR originated in a human donor who received an intestinal transplant. The chain links TRBV6-5 to TRBJ2-7; 7 positions agree with TRBD1. CDR3 residues: CASRTLDRAYEQYF. The CDR3 nucleotides are TGTGCCAGCAGAACCTTAGACAGGGCATACGAGCAGTACTTC.